The 21 T cell receptor beta chains listed next were all sequenced from one sample in a study of blood T cell repertoires in COVID-19. TCRdb's copy holds only in-frame clones and misses some; the assay was immunoSEQ multiplex PCR. The sample holds approximately 83,000 clones, around 85% seen once. The sample taken for sequencing was peripheral blood. These receptors were taken from a middle-aged man with acute or convalescent COVID-19.

V usage is TRBV7-6 and J usage is TRBJ1-1; tentatively, D is TRBD1 (6 bases). The V and J ends lost 2 bases and 0 bases respectively, with 10 bases between them. This CDR3 contains 15 residues. Germline CDR1 reads SGHVS; CDR2 reads FNYEAQ. The CDR3 nucleotides read TGTGCCAGCAGCTTACAACAGGGCCTGAACACTGAAGCTTTCTTT. It encodes CASSLQQGLNTEAFF.

The CDR3 reads CATSSRGQSEAFF. The CDR3 bases are TGTGCCACCAGCAGCCGCGGACAGAGTGAAGCTTTCTTT. The chain carries TRBV15 and TRBJ1-1; a possible D gene is TRBD1 (6 bases). The germline V and J ends were trimmed by 3 bases and 7 bases, with 12 bases remaining between them. The CDR3 totals 13 residues. Germline CDR1 LNHNV, CDR2 YYDKDF (reference sequence).

Only one count was recorded for this clone. The chain employs TRBV29-1 and TRBJ1-2, with TRBD1 matching over 10 bases. V was pared by 7 bases and J by 3 bases, with 2 bases of the junction left unmatched. Looked up from germline, CDR1 is SQVTM and CDR2 is ANQGSEA. There are 12 residues in the CDR3. The CDR3 DNA follows: TGCAGCGCCGGGACAGGGGACTATGGCTACACCTTC. Protein sequence: CSAGTGDYGYTF.

This chain connects TRBV18 to TRBJ1-4; no reliable D call. The V end was cut by 2 bases, the J end by 0 bases, with 10 bases between. The germline gives CDR1 KGHSH, CDR2 LQKENI. The CDR3 loop spans 16 amino acids. For the CDR3, the DNA is TGTGCCAGCTCACCAATGGGCGTTGCAACTAATGAAAAACTGTTTTTT. This codes for CASSPMGVATNEKLFF.

The rearrangement joins TRBV21-1 to TRBJ2-5; the table's D call of TRBD2 was not tested on the DNA. TRBV21-1 counts as a pseudogene. This CDR3 has 18 amino acids. The CDR3 DNA is TGTGCCAGCAAACCACGGGACAACCTAGCGGGAGGGGTAGAGACCCAGTACTTC. Protein product: CASKPRDNLAGGVETQYF.

The rearrangement uses TRBV11-3 and TRBJ2-3; TRBD1 agrees at 8 bases. V lost 4 bases to trimming and J lost 1 base; unmatched junction nucleotides: 4. The length of the CDR3 is 15 residues. The V gene's germline CDR1 is SGHNT and CDR2 YENEEA. For the CDR3, the DNA is TGTGCCAGCAGCTCGCAGACAGGGGGCACAGATACGCAGTATTTT. Amino acids: CASSSQTGGTDTQYF.

The rearrangement links TRBV30 to TRBJ1-2, with 7 bases matching TRBD1. Looked up from germline, CDR1 is GTSNPN and CDR2 is SVGIG (reference sequence). This CDR3 comprises 16 residues. V shed 0 bases and J 1 base; nucleotides not matched to a gene: 8. The CDR3 sequence is CAWSVDGRGINYGYTF. DNA of the CDR3: TGTGCCTGGAGTGTGGACGGCAGGGGGATTAACTATGGCTACACCTTC.

The genes are TRBV7-3 and TRBJ2-5, with TRBD2 identical over 8 bases. This CDR3 is 15 amino acids long. The V segment lost 0 bases and the J segment 4 bases; nucleotides outside the gene matches: 4. The germline gives CDR1 SGHTA, CDR2 FQGTGA. CDR3 in DNA: TGTGCCAGCAGCTTAACACCGGGAGGGCCAGAGACCCAGTACTTC. Translation gives CASSLTPGGPETQYF.

The chain is built from TRBV7-2 and TRBJ2-1; 9 bases are a match to TRBD2. Germline loops: CDR1 SGHTA, CDR2 FQGNSA. J gave up 8 bases and V 0 bases, and 2 bases lay outside the gene matches. The length of the CDR3 is 14 residues. CDR3 bases: TGTGCCAGCAGCTTAGCACTAGCGGGCCATGAGCAGTTCTTC. Its translation is CASSLALAGHEQFF.

The chain recombines TRBV11-3 with TRBJ2-3; TRBD2 matches at 10 bases. The V and J ends lost 1 base and 3 bases, in that order; junction bases with no gene match: 4. The CDR3 has 16 residues. CDR1 is SGHNT, CDR2 YENEEA, per germline. This chain's CDR3 is CASSLGLAGATDTQYF. The CDR3, as DNA: TGTGCCAGCAGCTTAGGTCTAGCGGGAGCTACAGATACGCAGTATTTT.

This chain connects TRBV19 to TRBJ1-5; D might be TRBD1 (5 bases). Per the germline V gene, CDR1 is LNHDA and CDR2 is SQIVND (reference sequence). This CDR3 is 14 amino acids long. The V gene lost 9 bases and the J gene lost 2 bases, with 14 bases spanning the gap. Here the CDR3 DNA reads TGTGCCAGGGACAATCCCTGTGGCAATCAGCCCCAGCATTTT. Encoded protein: CARDNPCGNQPQHF.

This rearrangement joins TRBV14 to TRBJ2-4; D is perhaps TRBD2 (6 bases). Trimming pared 3 bases from V and 1 base from J, leaving 13 bases between. CDR3 length: 16 amino acids. Germline CDR1 reads SGHDN; CDR2 reads FVKESK. As DNA, the CDR3 is TGTGCCAGCAGCCACGGGGAGGTACTGGCCAAAAACATTCAGTACTTC. It yields the protein CASSHGEVLAKNIQYF.

The chain joins TRBV2 to TRBJ2-3; TRBD1 is a possible D gene (5 bases). Germline V gives CDR1 SNHLY, CDR2 FYNNEI. V lost 6 bases to trimming and J lost 5 bases, with 12 bases between them. This CDR3 has 13 residues. CDR3 in DNA: TGTGCCAGCAGAGGGGCCGGCGGAGATACGCAGTATTTT. It codes for CASRGAGGDTQYF. Using reference TRBV2 and TRBJ2-3 for the parts outside the CDR3, the full variable domain is EPEVTQTPSHQVTQMGQEVILRCVPISNHLYFYWYRQILGQKVEFLVSFYNNEISEKSEIFDDQFSVERPDGSNFTLKIRSTKLEDSAMYFCASRGAGGDTQYFGPGTRLTVL.

The V and J genes are TRBV20-1 and TRBJ2-7; TRBD2 matches 10 bases. J was trimmed by 2 bases and V by 6 bases; bases with no gene match: 7. Germline V gene lookup returns CDR1 DFQATT and CDR2 SNEGSKA (reference sequence). There are 14 residues in the CDR3. CDR3 coding DNA: TGCAGTGCCAGTGGGACTAGCGCGACCTACGAGCAGTACTTC. Translating gives CSASGTSATYEQYF.

The rearrangement links TRBV18 to TRBJ2-5; maybe TRBD2 (5 bases). The CDR3 is made up of 15 amino acids. With 3 bases removed from V and 2 bases from J, the gap between germline ends came to 13 bases. Germline V CDR1 and CDR2: KGHSH, LQKENI. In DNA, the CDR3 is TGTGCCAGCTCACCGTATCCCGGGGAGCAAGAGACCCAGTACTTC. Translation gives CASSPYPGEQETQYF.

The CDR3 coding sequence is TGTGCCAGCAGCTTGGTTGTCAGTATGAACACTGAAGCTTTCTTT. This encodes CASSLVVSMNTEAFF. The chain carries TRBV5-4 and TRBJ1-1; D gene unclear. The CDR3 is 15 amino acids. CDR1 and CDR2 from the germline V gene are SGHNT and YYREEE (reference sequence). With 0 bases removed from V and 0 bases from J, the gap between germline ends came to 9 bases. The full variable domain, completed using reference TRBV5-4 and TRBJ1-1, is ETGVTQSPTHLIKTRGQQVTLRCSSQSGHNTVSWYQQALGQGPQFIFQYYREEENGRGNFPPRFSGLQFPNYSSELNVNALELDDSALYLCASSLVVSMNTEAFFGQGTRLTVV.

J is TRBJ1-2 and V is TRBV4-3; no firm D call. This CDR3 is 16 amino acids long. From germline, CDR1 is LGHNA and CDR2 YSLEER. V was pared by 0 bases and J by 5 bases, with 16 bases between. CDR3 DNA: TGCGCCAGCAGCCAAGATAGCATCGGCGGAATATATGGCTACACCTTC. It is translated as CASSQDSIGGIYGYTF.

A few counts support this clone. The V gene is TRBV24-1, the J gene TRBJ2-1; D is possibly TRBD2 (6 bases). There are 14 residues in the CDR3. CDR1 KGHDR and CDR2 SFDVKD come from the germline V gene. V lost 7 bases and J lost 2, with 11 bases in between. The CDR3 DNA reads TGTGCCACCAGCGGAGCGGGCCCCTACAATGAGCAGTTCTTC. This codes for CATSGAGPYNEQFF.

The chain uses TRBV6-5 and TRBJ2-4; perhaps TRBD1 as D (6 bases). CDR3 length equals 16 residues. Trimming shortened V by 0 bases and J by 1 base, and 10 bases separated the two germline ends. Germline CDR1 MNHEY, CDR2 SVGAGI. CDR3 bases: TGTGCCAGCAGTTACTCTAGGACAGTGGCCAAAAACATTCAGTACTTC. Amino acid sequence: CASSYSRTVAKNIQYF.

This clone was detected once. This chain links TRBV10-1 with TRBJ1-2, with no clear D. The CDR3 loop spans 13 amino acids. The V end lost 6 bases, the J end lost 2 bases, and 10 bases lay between the germline ends. CDR1 and CDR2 from the germline V gene are WNHNN and SYGVQD (reference sequence). In DNA, the CDR3 is TGCGCCAGCAGCCATCAACGGAACTATGGCTACACCTTC. Protein sequence: CASSHQRNYGYTF.

This clone was seen a few times. The chain recombines TRBV24-1 with TRBJ1-1, with D unclear. Germline CDR1 is KGHDR and CDR2 is SFDVKD. With 5 bases removed from V and 0 bases from J, the gap between germline ends came to 9 bases. The CDR3 covers 14 residues. Here the CDR3 DNA reads TGTGCCACCAGTGGAGAAGTCATGAACACTGAAGCTTTCTTT. Encoded protein: CATSGEVMNTEAFF.